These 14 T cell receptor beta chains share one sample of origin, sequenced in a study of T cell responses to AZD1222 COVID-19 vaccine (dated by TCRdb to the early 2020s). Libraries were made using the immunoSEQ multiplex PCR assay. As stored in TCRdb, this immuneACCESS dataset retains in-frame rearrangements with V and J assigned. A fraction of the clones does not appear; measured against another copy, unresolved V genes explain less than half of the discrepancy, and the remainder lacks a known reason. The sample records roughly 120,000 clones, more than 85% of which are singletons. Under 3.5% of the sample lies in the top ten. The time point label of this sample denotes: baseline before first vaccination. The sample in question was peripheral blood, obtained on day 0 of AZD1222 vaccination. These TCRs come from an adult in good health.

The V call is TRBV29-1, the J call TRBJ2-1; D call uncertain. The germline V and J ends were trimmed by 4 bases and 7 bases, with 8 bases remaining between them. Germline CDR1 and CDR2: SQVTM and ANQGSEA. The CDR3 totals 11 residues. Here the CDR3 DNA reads TGCAGCGTTGTTCTTGTGAATGAGCAGTTCTTC. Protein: CSVVLVNEQFF.

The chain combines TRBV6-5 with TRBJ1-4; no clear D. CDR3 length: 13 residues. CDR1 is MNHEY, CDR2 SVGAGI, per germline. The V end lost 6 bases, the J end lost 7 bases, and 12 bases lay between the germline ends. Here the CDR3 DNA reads TGTGCCAGCAGGTCCGGAGTAGCTGAAAAACTGTTTTTT. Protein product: CASRSGVAEKLFF.

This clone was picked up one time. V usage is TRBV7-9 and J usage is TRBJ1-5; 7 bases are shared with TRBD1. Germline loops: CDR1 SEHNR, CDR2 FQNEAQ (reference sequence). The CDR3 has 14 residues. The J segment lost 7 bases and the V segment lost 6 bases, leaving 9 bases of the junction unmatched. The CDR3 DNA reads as TGTGCCAGCAGTTCAGACAGGGAGGTCCAGCCCCAGCATTTT. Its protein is CASSSDREVQPQHF.

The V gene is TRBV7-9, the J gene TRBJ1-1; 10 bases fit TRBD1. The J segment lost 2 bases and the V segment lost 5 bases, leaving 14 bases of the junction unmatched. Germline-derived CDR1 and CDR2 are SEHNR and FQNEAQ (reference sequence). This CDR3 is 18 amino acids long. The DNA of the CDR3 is TGTGCCAGCAGCCCCTCGACAGGGGGCACCGTATTCAACACTGAAGCTTTCTTT. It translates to CASSPSTGGTVFNTEAFF.

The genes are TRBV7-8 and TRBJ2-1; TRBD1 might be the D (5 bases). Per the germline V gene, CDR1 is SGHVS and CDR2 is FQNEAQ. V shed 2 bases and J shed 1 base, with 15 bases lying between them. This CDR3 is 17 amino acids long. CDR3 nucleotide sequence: TGTGCCAGCAGCTTATTCTCGTCAGGGCCATCCTACAATGAGCAGTTCTTC. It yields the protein CASSLFSSGPSYNEQFF.

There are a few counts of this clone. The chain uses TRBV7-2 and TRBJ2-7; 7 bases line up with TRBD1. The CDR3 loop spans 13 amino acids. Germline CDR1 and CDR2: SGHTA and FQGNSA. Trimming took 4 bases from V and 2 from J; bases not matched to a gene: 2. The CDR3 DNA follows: TGTGCCAGCAGCTATGGGACAGCCTACGAGCAGTACTTC. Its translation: CASSYGTAYEQYF.

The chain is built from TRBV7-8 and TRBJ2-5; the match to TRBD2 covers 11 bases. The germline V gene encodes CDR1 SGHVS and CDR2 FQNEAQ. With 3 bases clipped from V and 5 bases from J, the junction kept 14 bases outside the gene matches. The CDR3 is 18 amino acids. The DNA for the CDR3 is TGTGCCAGCAGCTTCACCTATGTACTAGCGGGAGTAAGGGAGACCCAGTACTTC. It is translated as CASSFTYVLAGVRETQYF.

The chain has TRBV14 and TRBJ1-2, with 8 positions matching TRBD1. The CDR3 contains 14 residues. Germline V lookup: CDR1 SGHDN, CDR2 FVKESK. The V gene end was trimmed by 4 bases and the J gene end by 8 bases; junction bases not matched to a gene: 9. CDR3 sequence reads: CASSPYQGALGYTF. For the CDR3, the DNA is TGTGCCAGCAGCCCATATCAGGGGGCGTTGGGCTACACCTTC.

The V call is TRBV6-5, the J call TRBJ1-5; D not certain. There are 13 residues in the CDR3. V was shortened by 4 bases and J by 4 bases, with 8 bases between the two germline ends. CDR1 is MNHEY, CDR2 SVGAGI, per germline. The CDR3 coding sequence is TGTGCCAGCAGTTTTGGGCAAAATCAGCCCCAGCATTTT. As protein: CASSFGQNQPQHF.

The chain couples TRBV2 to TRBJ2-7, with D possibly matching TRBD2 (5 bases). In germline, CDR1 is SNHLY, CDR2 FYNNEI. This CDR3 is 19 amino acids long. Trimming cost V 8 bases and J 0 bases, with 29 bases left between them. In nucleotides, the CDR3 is TGTGCCAGCCGCAGTGAATATCCTAGCAAAATCCTCCCCTCCTACGAGCAGTACTTC. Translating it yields CASRSEYPSKILPSYEQYF.

The CDR3 nucleotides read TGTGCCAGCAGCGGAGGGGGCACTGAAGCTTTCTTT. Protein: CASSGGGTEAFF. This chain connects TRBV27 to TRBJ1-1; D perhaps matches TRBD1 (6 bases). From germline, CDR1 is MNHEY and CDR2 SMNVEV (reference sequence). This CDR3 contains 12 residues. V was clipped by 6 bases and J by 4 bases, with 9 bases between them.

The CDR3 here is CASSFPGYGYTF. Here the CDR3 DNA reads TGTGCCAGCAGTTTTCCAGGGTATGGCTACACCTTC. The chain couples TRBV6-2 or TRBV6-3 to TRBJ1-2; perhaps TRBD1 as D (5 bases). Germline-derived CDR1 and CDR2 are MNHEY and SVGEGT. The CDR3 contains 12 residues. Trimming pared 4 bases from V and 5 bases from J, leaving 8 bases between.

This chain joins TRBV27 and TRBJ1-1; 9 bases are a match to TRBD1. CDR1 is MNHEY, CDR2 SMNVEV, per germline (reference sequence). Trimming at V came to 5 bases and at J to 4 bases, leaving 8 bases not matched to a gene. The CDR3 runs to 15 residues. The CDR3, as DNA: TGTGCCAGCAGTCCAGACAGGGGGAGGGGCACTGAAGCTTTCTTT. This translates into CASSPDRGRGTEAFF.

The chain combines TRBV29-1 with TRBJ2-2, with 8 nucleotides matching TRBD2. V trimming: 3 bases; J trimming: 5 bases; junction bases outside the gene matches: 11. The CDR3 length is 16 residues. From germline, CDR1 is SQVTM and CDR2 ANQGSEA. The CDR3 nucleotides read TGCAGCGTTGAGAATCCCACTAAGCGGGAGACCGGGGAGCTGTTTTTT. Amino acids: CSVENPTKRETGELFF.